Shown below are 27 T cell receptor beta chains from a single sample sequenced in a study of beta chain features in type 1 diabetes. Expressed TCRB transcripts were sequenced, since all the RNA that had been isolated was reverse transcribed. The method was immunoSEQ multiplex PCR; TCRdb's version includes in-frame clones alone and lacks a portion of them. This sample has about 130,000 clones, with about 10% found just once. Input material: central memory CD4+ T cells from blood. The receptors derive from a man younger than 35 in good health.

The CDR3 loop reads CASSRRDRDVWTF. In nucleotides, the CDR3 is TGTGCCAGCAGCCGCCGGGACAGGGATGTGTGGACCTTC. The V gene is TRBV7-9, the J gene TRBJ1-2; 9 bases match TRBD1. The V gene end was trimmed by 5 bases and the J gene end by 14 bases; junction bases not matched to a gene: 12. Germline CDR1 SEHNR, CDR2 FQNEAQ (reference sequence). This CDR3 contains 13 residues.

The genes are TRBV27 and TRBJ1-4; weak D call: TRBD1 (6 bases). V shed 5 bases and J shed 3 bases, with 10 bases lying between them. The length of the CDR3 is 14 residues. Per germline, CDR1 MNHEY and CDR2 SMNVEV (reference sequence). CDR3 loop: CASSKQGSNEKLFF. CDR3 sequence (DNA): TGTGCCAGCAGTAAACAGGGATCTAATGAAAAACTGTTTTTT.

This chain connects TRBV20-1 to TRBJ1-1; D unresolved. The germline CDR1 and CDR2 sequences are DFQATT and SNEGSKA (reference sequence). V dropped 3 bases and J dropped 8 bases, with 7 bases sitting between them. The CDR3 covers 10 residues. CDR3 nucleotide sequence: TGCAGTGCTAGGTCGACAGAAGCTTTCTTT. This translates into CSARSTEAFF.

Only a few counts were recorded for this clone. The chain links TRBV19 to TRBJ2-2; possible D gene TRBD2, 5 bases. The CDR3 runs to 15 residues. CDR1 is LNHDA and CDR2 is SQIVND in the germline V gene (reference sequence). V lost 1 base, J lost 6 bases, and 12 bases lay in between. CDR3 sequence: CASSIVTTGSGELFF. CDR3 in DNA: TGTGCCAGTAGTATAGTGACTACTGGATCCGGGGAGCTGTTTTTT. The full variable domain, in which reference TRBV19 and TRBJ2-2 provide the parts outside the CDR3, is DGGITQSPKYLFRKEGQNVTLSCEQNLNHDAMYWYRQDPGQGLRLIYYSQIVNDFQKGDIAEGYSVSREKKESFPLTVTSAQKNPTAFYLCASSIVTTGSGELFFGEGSRLTVL.

The CDR3 reads CASSTGQGTSSTWETQYF. CDR3 coding DNA: TGTGCCAGCAGCACCGGACAGGGCACTTCCTCTACTTGGGAGACCCAGTACTTC. This chain connects TRBV9 to TRBJ2-5, with 8 nucleotides matching TRBD1. Germline-derived CDR1 and CDR2 are SGDLS and YYNGEE. The CDR3 covers 18 residues. The junction had 19 bases not matched to a gene; V was cut back by 4 bases and J by 5 bases.

This clone was detected only a few times. V gene TRBV30 combines with J gene TRBJ1-2; 7 nucleotides match TRBD1. The junction had 15 bases not matched to a gene; V was cut back by 4 bases and J by 1 base. This CDR3 spans 17 amino acids. Germline V CDR1 and CDR2: GTSNPN, SVGIG (reference sequence). The CDR3 loop reads CAWIYSFVGQNNYGYTF. CDR3 nucleotides: TGTGCCTGGATTTATAGTTTCGTGGGACAGAATAACTATGGCTACACCTTC.

This chain connects TRBV7-2 to TRBJ2-7; TRBD2 matches 9 bases. The V segment lost 4 bases and the J segment 2 bases; nucleotides outside the gene matches: 15. The CDR3 is 18 residues long. The germline V gene has CDR1 SGHTA and CDR2 FQGNSA. CDR3 loop: CASSSRVAGSSGAYEQYF. The CDR3 DNA follows: TGTGCCAGCAGCTCTCGCGTTGCGGGGTCTAGCGGGGCCTACGAGCAGTACTTC. Complete variable domain (other parts from reference TRBV7-2 and TRBJ2-7): GAGVSQSPSNKVTEKGKDVELRCDPISGHTALYWYRQSLGQGLEFLIYFQGNSAPDKSGLPSDRFSAERTGGSVSTLTIQRTQQEDSAVYLCASSSRVAGSSGAYEQYFGPGTRLTVT.

The chain employs TRBV5-4 and TRBJ1-3, with 10 nucleotides matching TRBD1. Germline V lookup: CDR1 SGHNT, CDR2 YYREEE (reference sequence). The V gene end was trimmed by 4 bases and the J gene end by 3 bases; junction bases not matched to a gene: 7. The CDR3 is 16 residues long. In DNA, the CDR3 is TGTGCCAGCAGCCAAACCGGGACAGGGGTTGGAAACACCATATATTTT. It encodes CASSQTGTGVGNTIYF.

The rearrangement joins TRBV30 to TRBJ1-2; possibly TRBD1 for D (6 bases). Germline CDR1 is GTSNPN and CDR2 is SVGIG (reference sequence). Trimming removed 3 bases from V and 8 bases from J, with 13 bases in between. The CDR3 totals 12 residues. CDR3 nucleotide sequence: TGTGCCTGGAGCACAGGGCTACGCGGCTACACCTTC. This gives the protein CAWSTGLRGYTF.

This clone turned up a few times. V and J are TRBV7-2 and TRBJ2-7; 8 bases line up with TRBD2. V dropped 1 base and J dropped 3; count of bases not matched to a gene: 5. The CDR3 contains 15 residues. CDR1 is SGHTA, CDR2 FQGNSA, per germline. DNA of the CDR3: TGTGCCAGCAGCTTAGACGGGGGGGGCCTCTACGAGCAGTACTTC. It translates to CASSLDGGGLYEQYF.

The V gene is TRBV5-1, the J gene TRBJ2-7; 7 bases match TRBD2. Germline V lookup: CDR1 SGHRS, CDR2 YFSETQ. This CDR3 region has 15 residues. V was clipped by 0 bases and J by 2 bases; unmatched bases: 5. CDR3 residues: CASSLAAGDAYEQYF. The CDR3 DNA sequence: TGCGCCAGCAGCTTGGCCGCGGGGGACGCCTACGAGCAGTACTTC.

V usage is TRBV29-1 and J usage is TRBJ2-1; 8 positions agree with TRBD1. The CDR3 extends over 13 amino acids. V gave up 6 bases and J gave up 9 bases; unmatched junction bases: 10. The germline CDR1 and CDR2 sequences are SQVTM and ANQGSEA. The chain's CDR3 is CSVGPTGDGEQFF. DNA for the CDR3: TGCAGCGTGGGACCGACAGGGGACGGTGAGCAGTTCTTC.

Only a few counts were recorded for this clone. The V gene is TRBV11-2, the J gene TRBJ2-7; TRBD1 aligns across 10 bases. The CDR3 has 16 amino acids. The ends lost 2 bases at V and 4 bases at J; junction bases unmatched: 8. Per germline, CDR1 SGHAT and CDR2 FQNNGV. This chain's CDR3 is CASSLLRTGGSYEQYF. CDR3 in DNA: TGTGCCAGCAGCTTATTGAGGACAGGGGGTTCATACGAGCAGTACTTC.

The rearrangement joins TRBV5-4 to TRBJ2-7; 8 nucleotides line up with TRBD2. CDR1 and CDR2 from the germline V gene are SGHNT and YYREEE (reference sequence). V dropped 0 bases and J dropped 7; count of bases not matched to a gene: 9. The CDR3 has 15 residues. Written as DNA, the CDR3 is TGTGCCAGCAGCTTGGACGGGACTAGGCCCCGGGAGCAGTACTTC. Encoded protein: CASSLDGTRPREQYF.

This chain uses TRBV7-8 with TRBJ1-1, with unresolved D. CDR1 and CDR2 from the germline V gene are SGHVS and FQNEAQ. This CDR3 contains 17 residues. Trimming stripped 5 bases from V and 6 bases from J, with 25 bases between. CDR3 region: CASSPRGKEGLRAEAFF. In DNA, the CDR3 is TGTGCCAGCAGCCCCCGCGGAAAGGAGGGCCTGAGGGCTGAAGCTTTCTTT.

The chain has TRBV25-1 and TRBJ2-1; 10 nucleotides agree with TRBD2. The CDR3 runs to 18 residues. The trim removed 3 bases at V and 9 bases at J, leaving 17 bases unmatched. The germline CDR1 and CDR2 sequences are MGHDK and SYGVNS. The CDR3 DNA follows: TGTGCCAGCAGTGATTCAGGACAGGGCGGTAGCGGGGGGTTTGAGCAGTTCTTC. Protein sequence: CASSDSGQGGSGGFEQFF.

The V gene is TRBV7-2, the J gene TRBJ1-4; 11 bases line up with TRBD1. Germline V gene lookup returns CDR1 SGHTA and CDR2 FQGNSA. This CDR3 has 16 residues. J gave up 7 bases and V 1 base, and 5 bases lay outside the gene matches. The CDR3 DNA reads as TGTGCCAGCAGCTTAGTGGGACAGGGGGACGGTGAAAAACTGTTTTTT. Encoded protein: CASSLVGQGDGEKLFF. The entire variable domain, with the rest obtained from reference TRBV7-2 and TRBJ1-4, is as follows: GAGVSQSPSNKVTEKGKDVELRCDPISGHTALYWYRQSLGQGLEFLIYFQGNSAPDKSGLPSDRFSAERTGGSVSTLTIQRTQQEDSAVYLCASSLVGQGDGEKLFFGSGTQLSVL.

The sample holds a few counts of this clone. The rearrangement links TRBV7-8 to TRBJ1-1; D is unresolved. V dropped 2 bases and J dropped 2 bases, with 15 bases sitting between them. The CDR3 covers 16 residues. Per germline, CDR1 SGHVS and CDR2 FQNEAQ. CDR3 sequence (DNA): TGTGCCAGCAGCTTACCCCTGCGGTATTCTAACACTGAAGCTTTCTTT. This sequence encodes CASSLPLRYSNTEAFF.

This clone occurred a few times. This rearrangement joins TRBV20-1 to TRBJ2-7; D gene ambiguous. Germline values: CDR1 DFQATT, CDR2 SNEGSKA (reference sequence). Trimming pared 6 bases from V and 3 bases from J, leaving 9 bases between. CDR3 length: 11 amino acids. The CDR3 spells CSAAELYEQYF. CDR3 nucleotide sequence: TGCAGTGCAGCCGAACTCTACGAGCAGTACTTC.

This clone was counted ten times or more. The chain joins TRBV4-2 to TRBJ1-6, with 8 positions matching TRBD1. The ends lost 0 bases at V and 8 bases at J; junction bases unmatched: 9. Germline CDR1 LGHNA, CDR2 YNFKEQ. This CDR3 region has 17 residues. This chain's CDR3 is CASSQDPRTGTYSPLHF. CDR3 in DNA: TGTGCCAGCAGCCAAGACCCCCGGACAGGGACCTATTCACCCCTCCACTTT.

The chain couples TRBV23-1 to TRBJ1-1, with 11 bases matching TRBD1. TRBV23-1 is identified as an open reading frame with a role that is uncertain. The CDR3 contains 14 residues. With 2 bases clipped from V and 8 bases from J, the junction kept 4 bases outside the gene matches. CDR3 residues: CASSQPRDRGEAFF. As DNA, the CDR3 is TGCGCCAGCAGTCAACCTAGGGACAGGGGGGAAGCTTTCTTT.

This clone was observed a few times. This chain uses TRBV19 with TRBJ2-5, with TRBD2 identical over 10 bases. The CDR3 extends over 15 amino acids. CDR1 LNHDA and CDR2 SQIVND come from the germline V gene (reference sequence). Losses at the gene ends were 5 bases for V and 3 bases for J; bases not matched to a gene: 6. The CDR3: CASSGIGLAEETQYF. Written as DNA, the CDR3 is TGTGCCAGTAGTGGGATTGGACTAGCGGAAGAGACCCAGTACTTC.

This clone turned up a few times. The genes are TRBV7-9 and TRBJ2-1, with 10 bases lining up with TRBD2. The V segment lost 8 bases and the J segment 10 bases; nucleotides outside the gene matches: 14. Germline V gene lookup returns CDR1 SEHNR and CDR2 FQNEAQ (reference sequence). The length of the CDR3 is 15 residues. The CDR3 DNA reads TGTGCCAGCTCCAGCGGGGGGGCCTATGTCGACGAGCAGTTCTTC. Protein sequence: CASSSGGAYVDEQFF. Supplemented by reference TRBV7-9 and TRBJ2-1, the full variable domain reads DTGVSQNPRHKITKRGQNVTFRCDPISEHNRLYWYRQTLGQGPEFLTYFQNEAQLEKSRLLSDRFSAERPKGSFSTLEIQRTEQGDSAMYLCASSSGGAYVDEQFFGPGTRLTVL.

The rearrangement links TRBV27 to TRBJ1-6, with 7 bases lining up with TRBD1. V lost 3 bases and J lost 4; bases outside the gene matches: 12. The CDR3 has 18 amino acids. Germline V CDR1 and CDR2: MNHEY, SMNVEV (reference sequence). DNA for the CDR3: TGTGCCAGCAGTTTCAACGGGCCACAGGGGACTTATAATTCACCCCTCCACTTT. This encodes CASSFNGPQGTYNSPLHF.

This clone has a count of ten or more. V gene TRBV29-1 combines with J gene TRBJ2-6; a possible D gene is TRBD2 (5 bases). Trimming took off 3 bases at V and 2 bases at J, with 14 bases between the two ends. Germline V CDR1 and CDR2: SQVTM, ANQGSEA. The CDR3 is made up of 16 amino acids. CDR3: CSVDGFGITGANVLTF. The CDR3 bases are TGCAGCGTTGACGGATTCGGGATCACTGGGGCCAACGTCCTGACTTTC. Full variable domain (remainder filled in from reference TRBV29-1 and TRBJ2-6): SAVISQKPSRDICQRGTSLTIQCQVDSQVTMMFWYRQQPGQSLTLIATANQGSEATYESGFVIDKFPISRPNLTFSTLTVSNMSPEDSSIYLCSVDGFGITGANVLTFGAGSRLTVL.

V and J are TRBV6-1 and TRBJ2-7, with 7 bases matching TRBD1. The junction had 8 bases not matched to a gene; V was cut back by 3 bases and J by 3 bases. The CDR3 length is 15 residues. From germline, CDR1 is MNHNS and CDR2 SASEGT. The CDR3 DNA is TGTGCCAGCAGTGAGGGGGTAGGGGGCTACTACGAGCAGTACTTC. Translating gives CASSEGVGGYYEQYF.

This clone was seen more than once but under ten times. The chain employs TRBV2 and TRBJ1-4, with 7 nucleotides matching TRBD1. Germline CDR1 is SNHLY and CDR2 is FYNNEI. The J segment lost 1 base and the V segment lost 3 bases, leaving 5 bases of the junction unmatched. This CDR3 comprises 16 residues. CDR3 in amino acids: CASSEIQGRTNEKLFF. Written as DNA, the CDR3 is TGTGCCAGCAGTGAGATACAGGGGAGAACTAATGAAAAACTGTTTTTT.